This T cell receptor beta chain appears in the sequencing data of a study of shared clonotypes between healthy human individuals. The CDR3 consists of 15 residues. Trimming at V came to 4 bases and at J to 3 bases, leaving 7 bases not matched to a gene. CDR1 SGHTS and CDR2 YDEGEE come from the germline V gene. The study separated CD4+ cells into CD45RA+ naive and CD45RA-negative memory subsets. Libraries were prepared by immunoSEQ multiplex PCR; TCRdb keeps only in-frame clonotypes and omits some of them. The data hold 2,500,000 or so clones, with 80% to 95% observed a single time. The count of this clone is one.

Material: naive CD4+ T cells from PBMCs. Noted subset: CD45RA+ positively selected. The origin of this receptor is a man aged 18-30 years in good health. Some clones in this sample may be carry-over from other donors' samples. The genes are TRBV5-8 and TRBJ2-5; TRBD1 aligns across 9 bases. This chain's CDR3 is CASSPGTGFKETQYF. The CDR3 DNA follows: TGTGCCAGCAGCCCGGGGACAGGGTTTAAAGAGACCCAGTACTTC.